This TCR beta chain was recorded in a study of regulatory T cells in long-lasting Graves disease. Germline CDR1 is MDHEN and CDR2 is SYDVKM. V lost 4 bases, J lost 7 bases, and 9 bases stayed unmatched. This CDR3 contains 15 residues. Stated time point: newly diagnosed GD, antithyroid drugs for less than 3 months. PBMC-extracted RNA yielded the TCR library. HTBI primers from iRepertoire and Arm-PCR of CDR3 regions yielded the TCR beta libraries. Using its own MiXCR run on the multiplex PCR reads, TCRdb lists one record per CDR3 protein. The top ten clones hold about 32% of a sample with 360,000 or so distinct CDR3 sequences, approximately 16% of them seen once. This clonotype appeared many times. Another study also made use of these data, one on T cells in Graves' hyperthyroidism and ophthalmopathy.

The rearrangement links TRBV28 to TRBJ1-5; TRBD1 aligns across 8 bases. The TCR sequence derives from a man aged 40-49 years with Graves disease. The sample in question was peripheral blood mononuclear cells (PBMCs), obtained at new diagnosis, from a patient treated with antithyroid drugs. The CDR3 region is CASSSLGQGGQPQHF. CDR3 nucleotides: TGTGCCAGCAGTTCCCTAGGACAGGGAGGGCAGCCCCAGCATTTT. Full variable domain (remainder filled in from reference TRBV28 and TRBJ1-5): DVKVTQSSRYLVKRTGEKVFLECVQDMDHENMFWYRQDPGLGLRLIYFSYDVKMKEKGDIPEGYSVSREKKERFSLILESASTNQTSMYLCASSSLGQGGQPQHFGDGTRLSIL.